The subject of this entry is one T cell receptor beta chain. This clonotype was observed many times. What antigen it recognizes has not been identified. No quality values exist for individual bases; no much larger clone is one base distant. Receptors were amplified or captured by RACE. TCRdb names NextSeq 500 as the instrument used. During library preparation, unique molecular identifiers were attached to individual cDNA molecules so that TCRs could be counted quantitatively and reproducibly. Both TCR alpha and TCR beta chains were sequenced from each blood RNA sample. Concerning the study's data processing: Samples had a median of roughly 100,000 TCRs, with a range from roughly 20,000 to 700,000. The Decombinator software suite was used to annotate the V, J and CDR3 of the TCR reads. Every sample was subsampled to the same number of TCRs (28,000) for the PS versus PT1 abundance plots. Expanded TCRs were defined as absent before sensitization and observed at least eight times at the 2-week time point. TCRdb took the public reads, trimmed them with fastp at Q25, ran MiXCR for clone calling and kept in-frame beta chains. Duplicate CDR3 protein sequences are folded into a single record with the most common DNA and genes. The V and J calls were determined by TCRdb, not by the authors. The table for this sample lists 38,000 or so distinct CDR3 sequences; 7.6% of them were counted only once. Around 1.2% of the sample is taken by the ten largest.

In light of the paper, this sample's time point label describes: pre-sensitization, week 0. Interpreted using the paper, the treatment or condition label stands for: therapeutic diphenylcyclopropenone sensitization with weekly scalp DPC. At each patch-test visit, blood was drawn before the patch test was applied. Patients were considered eligible if aged 18 to 70, diagnosed with alopecia and deemed suitable for DPC therapy, and patients were excluded if pregnant. Total RNA was isolated from unfractionated whole blood collected in Tempus Blood RNA tubes. This record belongs to a study of human T cells and chemical hapten exposure (TCRdb year 2021). Looking at the study overall: For sensitization, 2% DPC in acetone was applied to a roughly 2 cm by roughly 2 cm area of upper inner arm skin. Throughout the study period of roughly five months, patients also received therapeutic DPC doses to the scalp every week. Patch tests used Finn chambers with 0.01% DPC on the upper back, scored after 6 days by International Contact Dermatitis Research Group standards. The mostly female patient cohort included alopecia areata with under or over 50% scalp involvement, alopecia totalis and alopecia universalis. Libraries were pooled for sequencing, and variation in per-sample TCR yields was attributed mainly to small differences in library volumes within the pool. Peripheral blood TCR repertoire changes were tracked in vivo in alopecia patients during primary and secondary sensitization to the hapten diphenylcyclopropenone (DPC). Blood was sampled from patients pre-sensitization (week 0) and at 2, 6 and about 24 weeks after DPC sensitization. Blood for TCR sequencing was provided by twenty-nine alopecia patients at one to four time points (pre-sensitization, 2, 6 and 24 weeks).

Broad study findings and their caveats: Because all patients had alopecia, a presumed autoimmune disease, the immune response of the patients might differ from that of healthy individuals. After repeated subsampling, changes were observed in the strength of the expansion versus patch-test correlation and in the threshold at which the correlation became significant. Significantly more large CDR3 similarity clusters were formed by expanded TCRs than by pre-sensitization or healthy control sets, consistent with antigen-driven responses. The number of PT1 expanded TCRs positively correlated with patch test score, significant at thresholds 8, 16 and 32 but not 4. DPC sensitization did not change how many TCRs were above 1 in 1000 frequency, and no evidence was found of alterations in global repertoire structure.

The source was whole blood, collected in connection with sensitization to the hapten diphenylcyclopropenone (DPC). This TCR was sampled from a woman aged 50 to 60 with alopecia areata. Some clones in this sample may be carry-over from other donors' samples.

The CDR3 reads as follows: CASSKLHREQYF. The nucleotides are TGTGCCAGCAGCAAATTGCACAGGGAGCAGTACTTC. The rearrangement combines TRBV21-1 with TRBJ2-7; the table's D call, TRBD1, was not checked against the DNA. TRBV21-1 is shown as a pseudogene. The CDR3 sequence holds 12 residues, the cysteine and phenylalanine included. Just the 36-base CDR3 DNA is kept, in frame starting at base 1.